The present T cell receptor beta chain was sequenced within a study of beta chain features in type 1 diabetes. The V segment lost 9 bases and the J segment 5 bases; nucleotides outside the gene matches: 1. The CDR3 has 11 residues. Germline CDR1 reads SGHDN; CDR2 reads FVKESK. All of the isolated RNA was reverse transcribed, so expressed TCRB transcripts were sequenced. Clones were sequenced by immunoSEQ multiplex PCR, and TCRdb holds only the in-frame ones, with some missing. Here the sample spans roughly 150,000 clones, 9% to 10% being singletons. A CD45RO/CCR7/CD25/CD127/CD95/CD27 panel sorted naive, central memory, regulatory and stem cell-like memory CD4+ cells.

The chain is built from TRBV14 and TRBJ1-1; 9 bases are shared with TRBD1. Sequencing was carried out using central memory CD4+ T cells from blood. This clonotype originated in a woman in her late teens or twenties in good health. CDR3 DNA: TGTGCCAGTGGACAGGGGACTGAAGCTTTCTTT. Its translation is CASGQGTEAFF.